This T cell receptor beta chain was recorded in a study of vaccination and CD4 T cells after COVID-19. The wider study: In the convalescent cohort, there were six males and four females, two of them Hispanic. Cultures serving as controls received a peptide pool (CEFX or HIV-1 Nef) or no peptide. It was a median about 92 days after diagnosis, with a range of 35 to 161, that post-COVID samples were drawn.

Treatment in this sample: approximately nine-day PBMC culture with coronavirus spike peptide pools or control peptides (ViraFEST assay). Expansion of antigen-specific T cells with peptide pools by ViraFEST preceded sequencing of TCRs. Oncomine TCR Beta short-read sequencing was applied to DNA from cultured CD4+ T cells. MiXCR, run by TCRdb on the PCR reads, gives a single entry per CDR3 protein. In the table there are roughly 14,000 distinct CDR3 sequences, about 35% of which are singletons. Regarding this clonotype: Its antigen is currently unknown.

The germline V gene encodes CDR1 SGHTA and CDR2 FQGNSA. The V and J ends lost 3 bases and 0 bases respectively, with 9 bases between them. The CDR3 covers 16 residues. The V gene is TRBV7-2, the J gene TRBJ2-6; no definite D call. This TCR derives from a human donor with COVID-19. Sequenced: cultured CD4+ T cells from blood. The CDR3 DNA reads as TGTGCCAGCAGCTTGCTTCCGGCCTCTGGGGCCAACGTCCTGACTTTC. Encoded protein: CASSLLPASGANVLTF. Combining the CDR3 with reference TRBV7-2 and TRBJ2-6 gives the whole variable domain GAGVSQSPSNKVTEKGKDVELRCDPISGHTALYWYRQSLGQGLEFLIYFQGNSAPDKSGLPSDRFSAERTGGSVSTLTIQRTQQEDSAVYLCASSLLPASGANVLTFGAGSRLTVL.